Below, 31 T cell receptor beta chains from the same sample are listed, as sequenced in a study of blood T cell repertoires in COVID-19. This table comes from immunoSEQ multiplex PCR, and its TCRdb copy is limited to in-frame clones, with some not included. The sample yields some 460,000 clones, nearly 90% seen once. The sequenced sample consisted of PBMCs or T cells enriched from blood (not recorded which). The receptor set was obtained from a young woman with acute COVID-19.

This sequence joins TRBV23-1 and TRBJ2-7; D remains unclear. TRBV23-1 is sorted into the ORF group, with uncertain function. V was clipped by 4 bases and J by 0 bases, with 13 bases between them. The CDR3 consists of 15 residues. In DNA, the CDR3 is TGCGCCAGCAGTCGCCTACTACATAGCTCCTACGAGCAGTACTTC. Amino acids: CASSRLLHSSYEQYF.

The V call is TRBV2, the J call TRBJ2-3; 7 bases align to TRBD2. With 5 bases clipped from V and 3 bases from J, the junction kept 8 bases outside the gene matches. The CDR3 has 15 amino acids. Germline lookup yields CDR1 SNHLY and CDR2 FYNNEI. The CDR3 sequence: CASSRRLAITDTQYF. The CDR3 bases are TGTGCCAGCAGTAGGCGACTAGCAATAACAGATACGCAGTATTTT. The full variable domain, its missing parts supplied by reference TRBV2 and TRBJ2-3, is EPEVTQTPSHQVTQMGQEVILRCVPISNHLYFYWYRQILGQKVEFLVSFYNNEISEKSEIFDDQFSVERPDGSNFTLKIRSTKLEDSAMYFCASSRRLAITDTQYFGPGTRLTVL.

The gene calls are TRBV5-1 and TRBJ2-6; TRBD1 aligns across 7 bases. Germline CDR1 is SGHRS and CDR2 is YFSETQ. V was clipped by 8 bases and J by 0 bases; unmatched bases: 11. CDR3 length: 17 amino acids. CDR3 in amino acids: CASRVGTALSGANVLTF. Written as DNA, the CDR3 is TGCGCCAGTCGCGTGGGGACAGCGCTCTCTGGGGCCAACGTCCTGACTTTC.

The CDR3 is CASSVGLAGVQDTQYF. The CDR3 DNA is TGTGCCAGCAGTGTGGGACTAGCGGGAGTACAAGATACGCAGTATTTT. The chain employs TRBV28 and TRBJ2-3, with 14 nucleotides matching TRBD2. Germline CDR1 MDHEN, CDR2 SYDVKM. V shed 5 bases and J 5 bases; nucleotides not matched to a gene: 6. The CDR3 is 16 residues long.

The chain links TRBV11-2 to TRBJ2-1; D ambiguous. The germline V gene encodes CDR1 SGHAT and CDR2 FQNNGV. The CDR3 consists of 15 residues. The V gene lost 0 bases and the J gene lost 0 bases, with 6 bases spanning the gap. For the CDR3, the DNA is TGTGCCAGCAGCTTAGAACACAGCTCCTACAATGAGCAGTTCTTC. Protein product: CASSLEHSSYNEQFF. The full variable domain, in which reference TRBV11-2 and TRBJ2-1 provide the parts outside the CDR3, is EAGVAQSPRYKIIEKRQSVAFWCNPISGHATLYWYQQILGQGPKLLIQFQNNGVVDDSQLPKDRFSAERLKGVDSTLKIQPAKLEDSAVYLCASSLEHSSYNEQFFGPGTRLTVL.

CDR3 coding DNA: TGTGCCAGCAAGGGGAGGGGGGCGTTAACAGATACGCAGTATTTT. Its translation: CASKGRGALTDTQYF. The chain couples TRBV6-5 to TRBJ2-3; TRBD2 might be the D (7 bases). Germline CDR1 MNHEY, CDR2 SVGAGI. The CDR3 has 15 residues. The V end was cut by 7 bases, the J end by 3 bases, with 17 bases between.

The J gene is TRBJ1-1, the V gene TRBV6-1; TRBD1 matches at 7 bases. Germline CDR1 is MNHNS and CDR2 is SASEGT. Trimming cost V 4 bases and J 0 bases; bases outside gene matches: 11. The length of the CDR3 is 17 residues. In nucleotides, the CDR3 is TGTGCCAGCAGTGGGACAGGACGAGATCTTATGAACACTGAAGCTTTCTTT. This translates into CASSGTGRDLMNTEAFF.

The chain couples TRBV7-9 to TRBJ1-4; possibly TRBD1 for D (5 bases). The germline V gene encodes CDR1 SEHNR and CDR2 FQNEAQ (reference sequence). The V end was cut by 5 bases, the J end by 8 bases, with 18 bases between. The length of the CDR3 is 15 residues. CDR3 DNA: TGTGCCAGCAGCCGTCCGGAGGGCCGGGGCGAAAAACTGTTTTTT. Its translation is CASSRPEGRGEKLFF.

The V call is TRBV25-1, the J call TRBJ2-4; D possibly corresponds to TRBD2 (6 bases). Germline CDR1 MGHDK, CDR2 SYGVNS. CDR3 size: 17 residues. V was clipped by 9 bases and J by 0 bases, with 21 bases between them. The CDR3 coding sequence is TGTGCCAGTTGGGAGGATCCGGGACGACTAGCCAAAAACATTCAGTACTTC. Translated: CASWEDPGRLAKNIQYF.

The rearrangement joins TRBV7-2 to TRBJ1-5; a weak D match, TRBD1 (5 bases). The CDR3 is made up of 17 amino acids. Trimming shortened V by 1 base and J by 2 bases, and 15 bases separated the two germline ends. Germline CDR1 is SGHTA and CDR2 is FQGNSA. The CDR3 DNA follows: TGTGCCAGCAGCTTAGGTGGCCCAGGGCGAGGCAATCAGCCCCAGCATTTT. Amino acids: CASSLGGPGRGNQPQHF.

This clone was counted a single time. The gene calls are TRBV19 and TRBJ2-1; the match to TRBD1 covers 10 bases. V lost 6 bases to trimming and J lost 8 bases; unmatched junction nucleotides: 7. The CDR3 sequence is 14 residues long. Germline V lookup: CDR1 LNHDA, CDR2 SQIVND (reference sequence). This CDR3 reads CASSPDRGLYEQFF. The CDR3 nucleotides are TGTGCCAGTAGCCCCGACAGGGGGCTCTATGAGCAGTTCTTC.

This chain joins TRBV9 and TRBJ2-1; 8 bases are a match to TRBD2. Trimming removed 0 bases from V and 6 bases from J; junction bases left unmatched: 2. The CDR3 covers 14 residues. Germline assignment: CDR1 SGDLS and CDR2 YYNGEE. In DNA, the CDR3 is TGTGCCAGCAGCGTAGCTCTAGCGGGCAATGAGCAGTTCTTC. This translates into CASSVALAGNEQFF.

This CDR3 is CASSQPGQGLGETQYF. The CDR3 DNA reads as TGTGCCAGCAGTCAACCGGGACAGGGGCTGGGAGAGACCCAGTACTTC. The chain employs TRBV28 and TRBJ2-5, with TRBD1 matching over 10 bases. Looked up from germline, CDR1 is MDHEN and CDR2 is SYDVKM. V trimming: 5 bases; J trimming: 4 bases; junction bases outside the gene matches: 10. The CDR3 runs to 16 residues.

The count of this clone is one. The rearrangement joins TRBV3-1 (or the pseudogene TRBV3-2) to TRBJ1-2; no clear D. The CDR3 sequence is 17 residues long. Germline values: CDR1 LGHDT, CDR2 YNNKEL (reference sequence). V dropped 0 bases and J dropped 7 bases, with 21 bases sitting between them. The CDR3 loop reads CASSQEESGGLPSGYTF. CDR3 nucleotide sequence: TGTGCCAGCAGCCAAGAAGAGTCAGGAGGATTGCCTAGTGGCTACACCTTC.

This chain links TRBV6-5 with TRBJ1-6; D unclear. The CDR3 covers 14 residues. Trimming cost V 5 bases and J 7 bases, with 12 bases left between them. From germline, CDR1 is MNHEY and CDR2 SVGAGI. CDR3 sequence reads: CASSLTDFNSPLHF. CDR3 nucleotides: TGTGCCAGCAGTCTGACGGACTTCAATTCACCCCTCCACTTT.

The rearrangement uses TRBV12-3 or TRBV12-4 and TRBJ1-4; 8 bases line up with TRBD1. The ends lost 6 bases at V and 8 bases at J; junction bases unmatched: 5. The CDR3 loop spans 13 amino acids. In DNA form, the CDR3 reads TGTGCCAGCAGGTCGACAGGGGTAGAAAAACTGTTTTTT. Translated: CASRSTGVEKLFF.

This clone was counted many times. This rearrangement joins TRBV27 to TRBJ2-2, with a weak D call TRBD1 (5 bases). V was cut by 6 bases and J by 5 bases, with 22 bases left in between. The CDR3 spans 17 residues. CDR1 and CDR2 (germline): MNHEY, SMNVEV (reference sequence). The CDR3 is CASSTTSTGDVTGELFF. Written as DNA, the CDR3 is TGTGCCAGCAGCACTACTTCCACAGGCGATGTTACCGGGGAGCTGTTTTTT.

This chain links TRBV28 with TRBJ1-5, with D tentatively TRBD1 (5 bases). Trimming took 2 bases from V and 5 from J, leaving 10 bases between them. CDR1 is MDHEN and CDR2 is SYDVKM in the germline V gene. CDR3 length equals 14 residues. CDR3 bases: TGTGCCAGCAGTTTAGGGGCAGGGTATCAGCCCCAGCATTTT. Residues: CASSLGAGYQPQHF.

V is TRBV20-1 and J is TRBJ1-6; no firm D call. Germline loops: CDR1 DFQATT, CDR2 SNEGSKA (reference sequence). There are 14 residues in the CDR3. V lost 3 bases to trimming and J lost 5 bases, with 11 bases between them. The CDR3 region has the DNA TGCAGTGCTAGTGGGTTCAGAAATAATTCACCCCTCCACTTT. It specifies CSASGFRNNSPLHF.

Points on this clone: This sample also contains other DNA sequences that code for the same CDR3. The CDR3 protein is CASSPGQGASGYTF. CDR3 DNA sequence: TGTGCCAGCAGCCCTGGACAGGGGGCCTCTGGCTACACCTTC. This rearrangement joins TRBV7-2 to TRBJ1-2; 11 bases fit TRBD1. CDR1 and CDR2 from the germline V gene are SGHTA and FQGNSA. V shed 5 bases and J 7 bases; nucleotides not matched to a gene: 6. The CDR3 runs to 14 residues.

The chain recombines TRBV19 with TRBJ1-5; TRBD1 matches 9 bases. Germline-derived CDR1 and CDR2 are LNHDA and SQIVND (reference sequence). The CDR3 extends over 13 amino acids. J gave up 7 bases and V 6 bases, and 4 bases lay outside the gene matches. The CDR3 coding sequence is TGTGCCAGTAGCCGGGACAGGGAACAGCCCCAGCATTTT. Amino acid sequence: CASSRDREQPQHF.

Here the CDR3 DNA reads TGCGCCAGCAGCCAAGATAACGGACAGGGCAGGCAGCCCCAGCATTTT. Its translation is CASSQDNGQGRQPQHF. This chain joins TRBV4-1 and TRBJ1-5, with TRBD1 matching 8 bases. Germline loops: CDR1 MGHRA, CDR2 YSYEKL. Trimming took 0 bases from V and 7 from J; bases not matched to a gene: 8. The CDR3 covers 16 residues.

V usage is TRBV7-2 and J usage is TRBJ2-1; D remains unclear. CDR1 SGHTA and CDR2 FQGNSA come from the germline V gene. V shed 4 bases and J shed 7 bases, with 8 bases lying between them. The CDR3 is made up of 12 amino acids. The CDR3 DNA reads TGTGCCAGCAGCTCTGGGCTGAATGAGCAGTTCTTC. This gives the protein CASSSGLNEQFF.

This clone has only one observation. This chain uses TRBV6-5 with TRBJ1-5; 10 bases line up with TRBD1. Germline CDR1 is MNHEY and CDR2 is SVGAGI. The CDR3 has 14 residues. Trimming removed 7 bases from V and 3 bases from J; junction bases left unmatched: 3. CDR3 amino acids: CASKTGGNNQPQHF. CDR3 DNA: TGTGCCAGCAAGACAGGGGGCAACAATCAGCCCCAGCATTTT.

The chain joins TRBV9 to TRBJ2-1; TRBD2 aligns across 14 bases. The germline gives CDR1 SGDLS, CDR2 YYNGEE. The CDR3 contains 19 residues. Trimming cost V 3 bases and J 4 bases; bases outside gene matches: 12. The CDR3 region has the DNA TGTGCCAGCAGCGCGCCTCCGGGGACTAGCGGGAGTGGGTACAATGAGCAGTTCTTC. This encodes CASSAPPGTSGSGYNEQFF. The full variable domain, rest sourced from reference TRBV9 and TRBJ2-1, is DSGVTQTPKHLITATGQRVTLRCSPRSGDLSVYWYQQSLDQGLQFLIQYYNGEERAKGNILERFSAQQFPDLHSELNLSSLELGDSALYFCASSAPPGTSGSGYNEQFFGPGTRLTVL.

The V and J genes are TRBV3-1 (or the pseudogene TRBV3-2) and TRBJ1-2; 9 nucleotides align to TRBD1. CDR1 and CDR2 (germline): LGHDT, YNNKEL (reference sequence). The CDR3 contains 18 residues. The V and J ends lost 7 bases and 0 bases, in that order; junction bases with no gene match: 15. The CDR3 DNA follows: TGTGCCAGCACTAATCGAACCGGGACAGGGAAAGCTAACTATGGCTACACCTTC. This codes for CASTNRTGTGKANYGYTF.

This chain connects TRBV5-4 to TRBJ2-3; 12 nucleotides align to TRBD2. The germline CDR1 and CDR2 sequences are SGHNT and YYREEE (reference sequence). This CDR3 region has 16 residues. The V and J ends lost 3 bases and 6 bases, in that order; junction bases with no gene match: 8. This chain's CDR3 is CASSSTSGSWLDTQYF. Here the CDR3 DNA reads TGTGCCAGCAGCTCGACTAGCGGGAGTTGGCTGGATACGCAGTATTTT.

CDR3 protein: CASSEDEQSPNEQFF. The CDR3 DNA reads as TGTGCCAGCAGTGAAGACGAACAGAGTCCCAATGAGCAGTTCTTC. The chain carries TRBV2 and TRBJ2-1; D unresolved. Germline V gene data show CDR1 as SNHLY and CDR2 as FYNNEI. The CDR3 is 15 amino acids. V was clipped by 1 base and J by 6 bases, with 13 bases between them. The variable domain in full, completed from reference TRBV2 and TRBJ2-1, reads EPEVTQTPSHQVTQMGQEVILRCVPISNHLYFYWYRQILGQKVEFLVSFYNNEISEKSEIFDDQFSVERPDGSNFTLKIRSTKLEDSAMYFCASSEDEQSPNEQFFGPGTRLTVL.

The chain recombines TRBV15 with TRBJ2-5, with TRBD1 identical over 9 bases. V was pared by 1 base and J by 2 bases, with 11 bases of the junction left unmatched. The CDR3 totals 18 residues. The germline CDR1 and CDR2 sequences are LNHNV and YYDKDF (reference sequence). The CDR3 coding sequence is TGTGCCACCAGCAGAGTTGAGTTTACGACAGGGGGGCAAGAGACCCAGTACTTC. Its protein product is CATSRVEFTTGGQETQYF.

The genes are TRBV5-1 and TRBJ2-1; 8 bases line up with TRBD1. Germline V gene sequence: CDR1 SGHRS, CDR2 YFSETQ. The CDR3 spans 14 residues. Germline trimming cut 4 bases from V and 5 bases from J; bases unmatched to any gene: 5. The CDR3 is CASSVLDRDNEQFF. DNA for the CDR3: TGCGCCAGCAGCGTTTTGGACAGGGACAATGAGCAGTTCTTC.

V gene TRBV4-3 combines with J gene TRBJ2-1; D uncertain. This CDR3 has 16 residues. Germline lookup yields CDR1 LGHNA and CDR2 YSLEER. The germline V and J ends were trimmed by 0 bases and 9 bases, with 18 bases remaining between them. The chain's CDR3 is CASSQDPRATLAEQFF. CDR3 coding DNA: TGCGCCAGCAGCCAAGATCCTCGTGCCACATTGGCTGAGCAGTTCTTC.